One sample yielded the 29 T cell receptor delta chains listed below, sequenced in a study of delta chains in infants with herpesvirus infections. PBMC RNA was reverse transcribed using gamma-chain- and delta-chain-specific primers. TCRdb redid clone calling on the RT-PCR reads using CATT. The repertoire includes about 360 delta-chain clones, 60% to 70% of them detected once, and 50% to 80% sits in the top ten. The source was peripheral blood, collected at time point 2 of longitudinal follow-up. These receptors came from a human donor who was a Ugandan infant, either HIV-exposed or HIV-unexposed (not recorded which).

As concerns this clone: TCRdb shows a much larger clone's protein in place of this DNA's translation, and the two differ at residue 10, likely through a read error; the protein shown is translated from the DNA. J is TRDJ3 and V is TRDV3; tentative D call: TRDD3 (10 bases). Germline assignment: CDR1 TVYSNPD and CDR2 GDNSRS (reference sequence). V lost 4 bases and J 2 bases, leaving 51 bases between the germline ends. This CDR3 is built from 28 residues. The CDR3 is CASRPSYEFVGGYRARERGAWDTRQMFF. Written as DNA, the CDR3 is TGTGCCTCCCGGCCTTCCTACGAGTTCGTTGGGGGATACCGAGCTCGAGAGAGGGGGGCCTGGGACACCCGACAGATGTTTTTC.

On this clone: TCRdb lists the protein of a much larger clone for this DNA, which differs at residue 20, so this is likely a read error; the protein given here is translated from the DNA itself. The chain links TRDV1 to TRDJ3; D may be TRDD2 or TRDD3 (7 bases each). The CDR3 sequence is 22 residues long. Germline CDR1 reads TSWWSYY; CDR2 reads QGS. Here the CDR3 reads CALGERSSYGKGDPWDTRQKFF. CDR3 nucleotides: TGTGCTCTTGGGGAACGGTCTTCCTATGGCAAGGGGGATCCCTGGGACACCCGACAGAAGTTTTTC.

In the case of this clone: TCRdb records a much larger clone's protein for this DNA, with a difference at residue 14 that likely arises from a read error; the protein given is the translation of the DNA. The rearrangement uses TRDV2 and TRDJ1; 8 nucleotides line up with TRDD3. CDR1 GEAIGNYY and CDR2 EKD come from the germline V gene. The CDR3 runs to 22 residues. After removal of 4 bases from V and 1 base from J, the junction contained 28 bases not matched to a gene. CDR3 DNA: TGTGCCTGTGAGATTGAACGTTACTGGGGGGCCAGCATAAGTAGGTTCACCGATAAACTCATCTTT. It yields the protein CACEIERYWGASISRFTDKLIF.

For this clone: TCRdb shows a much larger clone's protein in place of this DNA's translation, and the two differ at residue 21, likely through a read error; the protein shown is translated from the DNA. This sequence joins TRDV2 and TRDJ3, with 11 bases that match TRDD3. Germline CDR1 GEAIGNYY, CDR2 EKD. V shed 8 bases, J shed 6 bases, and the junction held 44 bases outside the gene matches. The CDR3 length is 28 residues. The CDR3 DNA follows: TGTGCCTCCCGGCCTTCCTACGAGTTCGCTGGGGGATACCGAGCTCGAGAGAGGGGGGCCTCGGACACCCGACAGATGTTTTTC. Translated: CASRPSYEFAGGYRARERGASDTRQMFF.

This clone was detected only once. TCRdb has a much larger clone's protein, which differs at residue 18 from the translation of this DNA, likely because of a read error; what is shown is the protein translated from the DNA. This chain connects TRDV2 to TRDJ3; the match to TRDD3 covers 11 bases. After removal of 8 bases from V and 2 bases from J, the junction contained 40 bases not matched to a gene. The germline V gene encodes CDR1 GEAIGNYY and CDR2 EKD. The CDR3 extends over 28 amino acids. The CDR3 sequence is CASRPSYEFAGGYRAREGGAWDTRQMFF. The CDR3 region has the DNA TGTGCCTCCCGGCCTTCCTACGAGTTCGCTGGGGGATACCGAGCTCGAGAGGGGGGGGCCTGGGACACCCGACAGATGTTTTTC.

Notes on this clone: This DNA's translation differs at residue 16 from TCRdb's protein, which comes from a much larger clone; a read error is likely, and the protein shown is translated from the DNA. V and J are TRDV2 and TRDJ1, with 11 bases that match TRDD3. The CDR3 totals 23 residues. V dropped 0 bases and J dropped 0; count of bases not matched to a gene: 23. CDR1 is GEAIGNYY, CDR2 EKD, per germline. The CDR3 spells CACDTGPKCGLGDMTFYTDKLIF. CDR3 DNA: TGTGCCTGTGACACCGGCCCAAAGTGCGGACTGGGGGATATGACATTCTACACCGATAAACTCATCTTT.

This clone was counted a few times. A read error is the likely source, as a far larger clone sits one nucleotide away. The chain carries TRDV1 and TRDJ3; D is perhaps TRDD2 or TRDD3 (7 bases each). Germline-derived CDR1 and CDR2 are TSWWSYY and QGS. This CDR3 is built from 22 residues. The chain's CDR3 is CALGERSSYGKGDPWDIRQMFF. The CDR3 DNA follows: TGTGCTCTTGGGGAACGGTCTTCCTATGGCAAGGGGGATCCCTGGGACATCCGACAGATGTTTTTC.

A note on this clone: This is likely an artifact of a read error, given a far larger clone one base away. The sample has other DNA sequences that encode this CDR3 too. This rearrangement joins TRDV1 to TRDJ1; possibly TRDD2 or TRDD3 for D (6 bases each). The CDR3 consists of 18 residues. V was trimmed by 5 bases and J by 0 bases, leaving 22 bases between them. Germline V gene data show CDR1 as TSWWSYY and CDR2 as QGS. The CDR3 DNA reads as TGTGCTCTTGGGCCATCCTACAAGGTTGGGGATCACACCGATAAACTCATCTTT. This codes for CALGPSYKVGDHTDKLIF.

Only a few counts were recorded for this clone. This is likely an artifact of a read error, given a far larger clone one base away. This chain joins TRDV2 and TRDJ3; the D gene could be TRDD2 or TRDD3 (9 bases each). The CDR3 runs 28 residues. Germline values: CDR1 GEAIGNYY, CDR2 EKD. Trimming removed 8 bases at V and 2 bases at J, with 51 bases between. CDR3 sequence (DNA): TGTGCCTCCCGGCCTTCCTACGAGTTCGCTGGGGGATGCCGAGCTCGAGAGAGGGGGGCCTGGGACACCCGACAGATGTTTTTC. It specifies CASRPSYEFAGGCRARERGAWDTRQMFF.

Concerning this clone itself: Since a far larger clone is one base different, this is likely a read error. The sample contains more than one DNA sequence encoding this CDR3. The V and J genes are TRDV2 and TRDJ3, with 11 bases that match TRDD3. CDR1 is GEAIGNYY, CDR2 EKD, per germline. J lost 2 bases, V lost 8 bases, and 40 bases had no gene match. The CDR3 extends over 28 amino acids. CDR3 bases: TGTGCCTCCCGGCCTTCCTACGAGTTCGCTGGGGGATACCGAGCTCGAGAGAGGGGAGCCTGGGACACCCGACAGATGTTTTTC. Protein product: CASRPSYEFAGGYRARERGAWDTRQMFF.

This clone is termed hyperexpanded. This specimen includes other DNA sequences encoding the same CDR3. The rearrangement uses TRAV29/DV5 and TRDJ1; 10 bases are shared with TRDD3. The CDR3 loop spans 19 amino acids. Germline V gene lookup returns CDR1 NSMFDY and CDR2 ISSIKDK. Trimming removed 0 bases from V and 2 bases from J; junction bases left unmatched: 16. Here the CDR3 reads CAASARSYLGDRWTDKLIF. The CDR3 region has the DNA TGTGCAGCAAGCGCAAGGTCCTACCTGGGGGATAGGTGGACCGATAAACTCATCTTT.

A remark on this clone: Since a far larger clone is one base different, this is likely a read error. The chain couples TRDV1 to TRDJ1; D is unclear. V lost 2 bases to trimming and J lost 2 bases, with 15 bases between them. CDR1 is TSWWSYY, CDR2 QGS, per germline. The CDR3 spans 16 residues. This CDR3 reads CALGEGSVLKTDKLIF. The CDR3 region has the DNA TGTGCTCTTGGGGAAGGAAGCGTACTGAAGACCGATAAACTCATCTTT.

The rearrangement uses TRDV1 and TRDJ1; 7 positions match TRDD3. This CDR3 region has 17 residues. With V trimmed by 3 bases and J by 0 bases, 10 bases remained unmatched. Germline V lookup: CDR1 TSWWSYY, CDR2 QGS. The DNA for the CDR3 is TGTGCTCTTGGGGAGGAATTAGACTGGGGCCACACCGATAAACTCATCTTT. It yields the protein CALGEELDWGHTDKLIF.

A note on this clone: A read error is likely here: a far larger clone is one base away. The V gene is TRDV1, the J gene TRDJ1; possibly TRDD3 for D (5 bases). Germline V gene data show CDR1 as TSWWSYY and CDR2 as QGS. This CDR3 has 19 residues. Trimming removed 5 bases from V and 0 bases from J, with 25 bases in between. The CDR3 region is CALGKQNPGWAPYTDKLIF. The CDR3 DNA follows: TGTGCTCTTGGGAAACAGAACCCCGGCTGGGCCCCGTACACCGATAAACTCATCTTT.

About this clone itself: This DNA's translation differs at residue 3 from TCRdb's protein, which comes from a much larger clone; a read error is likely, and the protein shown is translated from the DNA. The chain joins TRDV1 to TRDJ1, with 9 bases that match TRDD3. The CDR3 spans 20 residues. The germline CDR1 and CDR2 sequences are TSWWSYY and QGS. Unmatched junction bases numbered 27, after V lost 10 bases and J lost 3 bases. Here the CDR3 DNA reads TGTGCTCGTGGATTCCCTACTGGGGGACCCTCCTTATTGAGCCCCGATAAACTCATCTTT. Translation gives CARGFPTGGPSLLSPDKLIF.

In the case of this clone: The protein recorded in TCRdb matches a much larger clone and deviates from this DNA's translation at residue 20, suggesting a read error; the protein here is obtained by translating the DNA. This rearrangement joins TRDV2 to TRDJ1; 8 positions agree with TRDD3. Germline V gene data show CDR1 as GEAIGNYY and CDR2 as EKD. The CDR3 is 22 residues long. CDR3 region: CACEIERYWGASIRRFTDKIIF. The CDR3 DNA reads TGTGCCTGTGAGATTGAACGTTACTGGGGGGCCAGCATAAGGAGGTTCACCGATAAAATCATCTTT.

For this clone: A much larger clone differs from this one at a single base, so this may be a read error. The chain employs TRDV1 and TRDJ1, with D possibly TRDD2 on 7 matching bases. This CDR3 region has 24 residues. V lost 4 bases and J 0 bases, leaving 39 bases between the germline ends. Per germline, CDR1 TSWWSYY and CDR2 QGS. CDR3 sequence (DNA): TGTGCTCTTGGGGCCCTGGCAGGCTTCCTAGTATCTTTCCCTTACTGGGCTCACACCGATAAACTCATCTTT. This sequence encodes CALGALAGFLVSFPYWAHTDKLIF.

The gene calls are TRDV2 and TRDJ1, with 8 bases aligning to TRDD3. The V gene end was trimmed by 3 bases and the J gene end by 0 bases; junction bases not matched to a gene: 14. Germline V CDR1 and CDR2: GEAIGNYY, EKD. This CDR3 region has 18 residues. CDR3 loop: CACDVLGEMTYYTDKLIF. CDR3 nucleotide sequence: TGTGCCTGTGACGTTCTGGGGGAAATGACATACTACACCGATAAACTCATCTTT.

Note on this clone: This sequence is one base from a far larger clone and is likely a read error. In DNA, the CDR3 is TGTGCCTCCCGGCCTTCCTACGAGTTCGCTGGGGGATACCGAGCTCGAAAGAGGGGGGCCTGGGACACCCGACAGATGTTTTTC. It is translated as CASRPSYEFAGGYRARKRGAWDTRQMFF. This chain connects TRDV3 to TRDJ3, with TRDD3 matching over 11 bases. The junction had 40 bases not matched to a gene; V was cut back by 4 bases and J by 2 bases. Germline CDR1 reads TVYSNPD; CDR2 reads GDNSRS (reference sequence). This CDR3 contains 28 residues.

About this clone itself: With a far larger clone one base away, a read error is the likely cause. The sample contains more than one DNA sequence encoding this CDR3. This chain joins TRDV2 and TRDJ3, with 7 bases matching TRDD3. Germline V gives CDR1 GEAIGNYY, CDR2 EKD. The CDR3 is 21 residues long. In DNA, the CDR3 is TGTGCCTGCGACACCGTAGAGGTTTCTGGGGGCCGTTCCTGGGACACCCGACAGATGTTTTTC. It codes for CACDTVEVSGGRSWDTRQMFF.

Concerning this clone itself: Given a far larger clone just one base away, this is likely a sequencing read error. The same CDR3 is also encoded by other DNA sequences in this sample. Here the CDR3 reads CALGPSYKVGDHTDKLIF. Written as DNA, the CDR3 is TGTGCTCTTGGGCCTTCATACAAGGTTGGGGATCACACCGATAAACTCATCTTT. The chain links TRDV1 to TRDJ1; tentative D call: TRDD3 (6 bases). V was shortened by 5 bases and J by 0 bases, with 22 bases between the two germline ends. Per the germline V gene, CDR1 is TSWWSYY and CDR2 is QGS. This CDR3 comprises 18 residues.

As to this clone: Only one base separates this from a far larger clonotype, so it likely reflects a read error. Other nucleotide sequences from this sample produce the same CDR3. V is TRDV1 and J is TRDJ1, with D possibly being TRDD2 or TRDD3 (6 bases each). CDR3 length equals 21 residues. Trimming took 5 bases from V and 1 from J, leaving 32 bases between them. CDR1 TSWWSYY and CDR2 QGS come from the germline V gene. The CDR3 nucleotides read TGTGCTCTTGGGTCAAGCCTTCCGAACCTGTTGGGGATGGGGGTCACCGATAAACTCATCTTT. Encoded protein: CALGSSLPNLLGMGVTDKLIF.

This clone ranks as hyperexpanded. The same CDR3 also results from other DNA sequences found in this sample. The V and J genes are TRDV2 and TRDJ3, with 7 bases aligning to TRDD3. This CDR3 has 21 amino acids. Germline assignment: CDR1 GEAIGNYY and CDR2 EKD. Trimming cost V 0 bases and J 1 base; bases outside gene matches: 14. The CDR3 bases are TGTGCCTGTGACACCGTAGAGGTTTCTGGGGGCCGTTCCTGGGACACCCGACAGATGTTTTTC. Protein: CACDTVEVSGGRSWDTRQMFF.

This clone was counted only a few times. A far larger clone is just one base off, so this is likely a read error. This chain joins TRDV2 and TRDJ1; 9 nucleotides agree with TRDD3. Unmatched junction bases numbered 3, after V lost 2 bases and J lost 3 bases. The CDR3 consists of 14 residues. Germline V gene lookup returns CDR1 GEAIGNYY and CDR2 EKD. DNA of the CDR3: TGTGCCTGTGACATACTGGGGGACGCCGATAAACTCATCTTT. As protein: CACDILGDADKLIF.

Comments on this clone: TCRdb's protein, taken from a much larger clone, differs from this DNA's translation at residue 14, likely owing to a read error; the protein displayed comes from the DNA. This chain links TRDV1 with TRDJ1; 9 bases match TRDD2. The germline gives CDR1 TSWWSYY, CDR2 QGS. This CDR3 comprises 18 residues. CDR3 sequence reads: CALGPSYKVGDHTNKLIF. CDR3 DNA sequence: TGTGCTCTTGGGCCTTCCTACAAGGTTGGGGATCACACCAATAAACTCATCTTT.

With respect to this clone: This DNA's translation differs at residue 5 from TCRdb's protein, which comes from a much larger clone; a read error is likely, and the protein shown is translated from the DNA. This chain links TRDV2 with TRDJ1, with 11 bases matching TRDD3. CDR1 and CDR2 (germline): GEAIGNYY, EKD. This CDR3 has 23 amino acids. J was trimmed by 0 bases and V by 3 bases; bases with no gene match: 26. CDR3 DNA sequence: TGTGCCTGTGACGCCGGCCCAAAGTGCGGACTGGGGGATATGACATACTACACCGATAAACTCATCTTT. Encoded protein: CACDAGPKCGLGDMTYYTDKLIF.

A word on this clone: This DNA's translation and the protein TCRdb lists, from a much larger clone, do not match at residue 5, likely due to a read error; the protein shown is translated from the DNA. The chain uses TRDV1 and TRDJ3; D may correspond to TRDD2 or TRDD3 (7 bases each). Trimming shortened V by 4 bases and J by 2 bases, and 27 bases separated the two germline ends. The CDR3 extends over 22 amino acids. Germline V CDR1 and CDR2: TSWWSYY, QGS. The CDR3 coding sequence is TGTGCTCTTGGGGGACGGTCTTCCTATGGCAAGGGGGATCCCTGGGACACCCGACAGATGTTTTTC. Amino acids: CALGGRSSYGKGDPWDTRQMFF.

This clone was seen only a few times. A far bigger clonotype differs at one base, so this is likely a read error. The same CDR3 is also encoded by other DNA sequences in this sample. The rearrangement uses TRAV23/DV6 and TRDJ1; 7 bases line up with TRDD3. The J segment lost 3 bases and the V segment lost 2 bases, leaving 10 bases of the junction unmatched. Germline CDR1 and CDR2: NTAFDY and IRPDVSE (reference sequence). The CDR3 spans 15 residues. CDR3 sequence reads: CAASRRIREPDKLIF. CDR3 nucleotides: TGTGCAGCAAGTCGGCGGATACGCGAGCCCGATAAACTCATCTTT.

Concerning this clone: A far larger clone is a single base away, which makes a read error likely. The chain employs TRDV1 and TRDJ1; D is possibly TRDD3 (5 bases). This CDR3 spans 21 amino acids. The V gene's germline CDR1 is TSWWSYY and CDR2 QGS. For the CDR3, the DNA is TGTGCTCTTGGGGAACCGATTCCAGAGTACTGGAAGGGAGTAGGCACCGATAAACCCATCTTT. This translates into CALGEPIPEYWKGVGTDKPIF.